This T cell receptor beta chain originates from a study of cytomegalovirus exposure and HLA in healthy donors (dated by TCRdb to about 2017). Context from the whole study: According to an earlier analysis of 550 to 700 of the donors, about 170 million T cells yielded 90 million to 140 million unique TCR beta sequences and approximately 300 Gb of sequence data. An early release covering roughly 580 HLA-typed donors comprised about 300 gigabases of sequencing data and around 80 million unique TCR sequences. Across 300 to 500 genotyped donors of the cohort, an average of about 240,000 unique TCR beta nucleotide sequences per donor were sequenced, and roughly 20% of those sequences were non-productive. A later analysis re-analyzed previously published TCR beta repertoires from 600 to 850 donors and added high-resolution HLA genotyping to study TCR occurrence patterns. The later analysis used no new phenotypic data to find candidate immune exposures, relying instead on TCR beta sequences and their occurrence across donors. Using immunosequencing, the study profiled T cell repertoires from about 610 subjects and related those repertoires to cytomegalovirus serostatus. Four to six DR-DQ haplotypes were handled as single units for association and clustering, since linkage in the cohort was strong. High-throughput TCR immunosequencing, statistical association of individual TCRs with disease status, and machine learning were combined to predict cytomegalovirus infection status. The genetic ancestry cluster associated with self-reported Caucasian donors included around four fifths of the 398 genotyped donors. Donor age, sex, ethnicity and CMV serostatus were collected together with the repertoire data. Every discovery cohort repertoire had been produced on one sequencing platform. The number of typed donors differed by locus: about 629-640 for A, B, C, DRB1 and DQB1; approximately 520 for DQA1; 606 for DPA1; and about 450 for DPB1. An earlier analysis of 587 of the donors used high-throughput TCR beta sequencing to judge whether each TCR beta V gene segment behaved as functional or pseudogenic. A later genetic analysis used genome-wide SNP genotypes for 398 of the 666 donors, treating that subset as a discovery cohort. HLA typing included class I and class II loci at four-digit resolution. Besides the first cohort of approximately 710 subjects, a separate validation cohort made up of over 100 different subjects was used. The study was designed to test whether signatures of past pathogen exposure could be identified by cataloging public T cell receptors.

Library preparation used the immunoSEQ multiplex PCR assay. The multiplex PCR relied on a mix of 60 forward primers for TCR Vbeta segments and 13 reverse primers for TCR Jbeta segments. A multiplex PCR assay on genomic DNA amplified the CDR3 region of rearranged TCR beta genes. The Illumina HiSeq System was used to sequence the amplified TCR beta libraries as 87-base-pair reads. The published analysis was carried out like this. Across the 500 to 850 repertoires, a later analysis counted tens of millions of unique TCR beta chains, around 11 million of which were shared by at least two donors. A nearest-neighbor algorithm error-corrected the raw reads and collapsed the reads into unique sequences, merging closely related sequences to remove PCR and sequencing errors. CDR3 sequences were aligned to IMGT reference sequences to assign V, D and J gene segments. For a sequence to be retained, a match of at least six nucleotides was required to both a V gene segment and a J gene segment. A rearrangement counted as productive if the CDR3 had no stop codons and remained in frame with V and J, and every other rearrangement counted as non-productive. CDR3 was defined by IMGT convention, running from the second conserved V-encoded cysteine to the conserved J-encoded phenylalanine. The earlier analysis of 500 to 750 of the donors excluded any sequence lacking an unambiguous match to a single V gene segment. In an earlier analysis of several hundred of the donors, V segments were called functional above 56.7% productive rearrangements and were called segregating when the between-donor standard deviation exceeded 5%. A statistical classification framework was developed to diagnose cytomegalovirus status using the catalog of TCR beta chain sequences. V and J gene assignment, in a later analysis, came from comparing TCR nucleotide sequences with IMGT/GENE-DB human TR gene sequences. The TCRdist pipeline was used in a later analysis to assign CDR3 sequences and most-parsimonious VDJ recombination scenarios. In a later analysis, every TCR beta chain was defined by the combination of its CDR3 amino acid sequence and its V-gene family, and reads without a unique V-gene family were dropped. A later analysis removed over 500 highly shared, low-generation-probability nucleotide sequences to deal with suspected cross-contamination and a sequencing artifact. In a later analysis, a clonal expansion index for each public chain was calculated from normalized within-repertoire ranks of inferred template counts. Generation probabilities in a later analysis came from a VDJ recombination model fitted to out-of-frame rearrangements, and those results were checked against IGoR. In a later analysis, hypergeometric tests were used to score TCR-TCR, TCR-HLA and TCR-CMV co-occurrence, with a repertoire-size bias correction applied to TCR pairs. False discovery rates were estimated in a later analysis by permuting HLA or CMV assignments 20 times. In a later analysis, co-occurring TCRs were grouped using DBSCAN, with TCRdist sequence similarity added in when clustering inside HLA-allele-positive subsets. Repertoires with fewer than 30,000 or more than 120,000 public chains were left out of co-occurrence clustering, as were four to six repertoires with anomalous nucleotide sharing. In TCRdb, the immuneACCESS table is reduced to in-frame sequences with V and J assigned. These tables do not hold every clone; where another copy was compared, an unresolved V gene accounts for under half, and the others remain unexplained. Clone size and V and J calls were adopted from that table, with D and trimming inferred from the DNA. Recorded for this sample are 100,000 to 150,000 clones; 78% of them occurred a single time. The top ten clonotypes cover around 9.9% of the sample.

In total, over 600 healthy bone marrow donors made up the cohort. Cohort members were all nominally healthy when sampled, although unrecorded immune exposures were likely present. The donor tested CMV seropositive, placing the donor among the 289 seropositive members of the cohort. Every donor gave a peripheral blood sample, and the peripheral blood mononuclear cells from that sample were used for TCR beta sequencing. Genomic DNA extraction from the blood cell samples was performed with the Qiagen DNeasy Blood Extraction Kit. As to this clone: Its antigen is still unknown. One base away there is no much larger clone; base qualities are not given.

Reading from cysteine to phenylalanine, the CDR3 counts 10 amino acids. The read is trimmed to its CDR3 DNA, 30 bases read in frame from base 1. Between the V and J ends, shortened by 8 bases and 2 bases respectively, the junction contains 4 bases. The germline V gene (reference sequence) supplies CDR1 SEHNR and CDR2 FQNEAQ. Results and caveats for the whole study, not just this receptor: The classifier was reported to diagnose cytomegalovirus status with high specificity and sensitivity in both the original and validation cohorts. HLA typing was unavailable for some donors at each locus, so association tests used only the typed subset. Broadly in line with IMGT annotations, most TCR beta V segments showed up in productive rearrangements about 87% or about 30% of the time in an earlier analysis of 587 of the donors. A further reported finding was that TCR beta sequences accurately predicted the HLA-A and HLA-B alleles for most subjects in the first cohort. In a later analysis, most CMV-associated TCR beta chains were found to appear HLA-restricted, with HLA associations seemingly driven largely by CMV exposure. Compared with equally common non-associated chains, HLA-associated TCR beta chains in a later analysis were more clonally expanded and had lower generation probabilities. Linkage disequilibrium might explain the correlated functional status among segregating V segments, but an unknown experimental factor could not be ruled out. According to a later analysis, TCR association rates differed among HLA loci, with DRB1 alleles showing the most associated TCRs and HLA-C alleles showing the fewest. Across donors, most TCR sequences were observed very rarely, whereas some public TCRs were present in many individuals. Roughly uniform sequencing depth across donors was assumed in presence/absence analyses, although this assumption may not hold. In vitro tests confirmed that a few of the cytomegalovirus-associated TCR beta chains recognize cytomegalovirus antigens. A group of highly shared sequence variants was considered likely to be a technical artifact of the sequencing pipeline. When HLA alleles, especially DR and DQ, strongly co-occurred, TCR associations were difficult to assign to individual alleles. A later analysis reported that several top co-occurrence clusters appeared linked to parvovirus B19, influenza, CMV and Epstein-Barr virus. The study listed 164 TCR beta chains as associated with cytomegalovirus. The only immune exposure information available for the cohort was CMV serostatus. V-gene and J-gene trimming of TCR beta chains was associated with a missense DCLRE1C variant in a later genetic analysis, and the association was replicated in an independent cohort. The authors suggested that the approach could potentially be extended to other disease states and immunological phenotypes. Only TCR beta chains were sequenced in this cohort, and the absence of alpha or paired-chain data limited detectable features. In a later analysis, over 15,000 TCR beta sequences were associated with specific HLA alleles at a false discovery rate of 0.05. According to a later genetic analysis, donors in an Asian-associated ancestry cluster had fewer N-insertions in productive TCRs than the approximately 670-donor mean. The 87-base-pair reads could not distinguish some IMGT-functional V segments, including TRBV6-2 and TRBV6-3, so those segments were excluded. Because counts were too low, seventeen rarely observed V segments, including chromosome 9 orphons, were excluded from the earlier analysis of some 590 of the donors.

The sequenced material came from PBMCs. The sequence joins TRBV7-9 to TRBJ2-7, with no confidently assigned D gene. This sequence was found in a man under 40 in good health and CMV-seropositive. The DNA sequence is TGTGCCAGCGGAGCCTACGAGCAGTACTTC. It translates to CASGAYEQYF.